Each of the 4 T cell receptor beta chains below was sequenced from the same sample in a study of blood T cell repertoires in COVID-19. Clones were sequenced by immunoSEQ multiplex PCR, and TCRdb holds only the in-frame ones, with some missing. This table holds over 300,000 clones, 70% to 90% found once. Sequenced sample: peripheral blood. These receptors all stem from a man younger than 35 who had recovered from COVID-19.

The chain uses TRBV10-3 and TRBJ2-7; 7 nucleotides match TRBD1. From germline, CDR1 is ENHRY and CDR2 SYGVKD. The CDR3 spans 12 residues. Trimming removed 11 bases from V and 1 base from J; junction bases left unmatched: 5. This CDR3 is CAREGASYEQYF. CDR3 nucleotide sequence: TGTGCCCGCGAGGGGGCGTCCTACGAGCAGTACTTC.

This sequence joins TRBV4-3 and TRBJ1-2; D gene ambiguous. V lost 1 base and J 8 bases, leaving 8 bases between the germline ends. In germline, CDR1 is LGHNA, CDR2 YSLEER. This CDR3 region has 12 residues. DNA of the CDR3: TGCGCCAGCAGCCAAGTGGGGAGAGGCTACACCTTC. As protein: CASSQVGRGYTF.

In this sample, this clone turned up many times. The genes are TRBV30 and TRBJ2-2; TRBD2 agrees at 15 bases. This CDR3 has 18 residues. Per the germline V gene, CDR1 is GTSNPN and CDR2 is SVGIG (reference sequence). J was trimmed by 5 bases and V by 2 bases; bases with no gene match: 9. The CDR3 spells CAWSSPGLAGGGTGELFF. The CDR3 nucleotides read TGTGCCTGGAGTTCCCCGGGACTAGCGGGAGGAGGTACCGGGGAGCTGTTTTTT.

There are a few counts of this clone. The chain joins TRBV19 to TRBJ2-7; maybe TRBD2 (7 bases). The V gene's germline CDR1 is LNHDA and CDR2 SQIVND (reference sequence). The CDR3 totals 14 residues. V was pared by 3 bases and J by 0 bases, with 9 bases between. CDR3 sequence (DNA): TGTGCCAGTAGTATCGGGGGGCCCTCCTACGAGCAGTACTTC. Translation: CASSIGGPSYEQYF.